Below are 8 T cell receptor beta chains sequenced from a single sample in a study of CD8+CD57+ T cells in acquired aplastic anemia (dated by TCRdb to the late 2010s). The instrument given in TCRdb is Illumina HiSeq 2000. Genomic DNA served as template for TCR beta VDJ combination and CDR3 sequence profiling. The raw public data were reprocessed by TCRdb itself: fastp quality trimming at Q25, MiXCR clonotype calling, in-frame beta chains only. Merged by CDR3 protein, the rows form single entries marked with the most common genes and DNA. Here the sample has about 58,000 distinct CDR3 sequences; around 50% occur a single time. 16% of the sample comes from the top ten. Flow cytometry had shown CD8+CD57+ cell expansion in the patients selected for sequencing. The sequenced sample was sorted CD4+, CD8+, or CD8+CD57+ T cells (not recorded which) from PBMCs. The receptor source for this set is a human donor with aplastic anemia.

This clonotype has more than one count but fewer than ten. This CDR3 is CATRSEGAVGELFF. DNA for the CDR3: TGTGCCACCCGATCGGAGGGGGCGGTCGGGGAGCTGTTTTTT. V and J are TRBV6-1 and TRBJ2-2, with D possibly matching TRBD1 (7 bases). The CDR3 runs to 14 residues. Per germline, CDR1 MNHNS and CDR2 SASEGT. Trimming pared 10 bases from V and 7 bases from J, leaving 19 bases between.

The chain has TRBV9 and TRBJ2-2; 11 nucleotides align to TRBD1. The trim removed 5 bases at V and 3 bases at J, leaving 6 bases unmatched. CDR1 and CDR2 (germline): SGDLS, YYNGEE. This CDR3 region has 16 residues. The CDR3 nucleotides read TGTGCCAGCAGTACCGGGGGACAGGGGGACACCGGGGAGCTGTTTTTT. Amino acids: CASSTGGQGDTGELFF.

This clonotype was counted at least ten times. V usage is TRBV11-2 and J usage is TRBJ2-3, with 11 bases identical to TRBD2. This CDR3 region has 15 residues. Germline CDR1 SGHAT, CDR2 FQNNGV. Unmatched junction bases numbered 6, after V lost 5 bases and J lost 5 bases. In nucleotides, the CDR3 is TGTGCCAGCAGCCCTTCTCTAGCGGGGGGAGATACGCAGTATTTT. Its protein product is CASSPSLAGGDTQYF.

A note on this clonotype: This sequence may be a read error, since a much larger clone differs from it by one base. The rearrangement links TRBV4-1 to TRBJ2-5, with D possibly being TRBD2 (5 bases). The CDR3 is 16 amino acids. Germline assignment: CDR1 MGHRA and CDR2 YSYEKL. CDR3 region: CAGSQDFRGEQETQYF. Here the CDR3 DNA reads TGCGCCGGCAGCCAAGATTTTCGGGGAGAACAAGAGACCCAGTACTTC.

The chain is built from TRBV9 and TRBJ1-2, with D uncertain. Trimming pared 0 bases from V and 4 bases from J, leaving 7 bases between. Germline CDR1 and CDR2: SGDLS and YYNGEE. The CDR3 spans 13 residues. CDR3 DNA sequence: TGTGCCAGCAGCGTAGACCTCGCCTATGGCTACACCTTC. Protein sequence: CASSVDLAYGYTF.

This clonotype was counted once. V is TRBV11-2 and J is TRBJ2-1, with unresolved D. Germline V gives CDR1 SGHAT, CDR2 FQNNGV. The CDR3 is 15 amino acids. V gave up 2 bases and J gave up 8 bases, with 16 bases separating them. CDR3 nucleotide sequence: TGTGCCAGCAGCTTATCTTTCGGGTCTCTCGATGAGCAGTTCTTC. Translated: CASSLSFGSLDEQFF. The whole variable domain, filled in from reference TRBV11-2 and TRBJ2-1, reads EAGVAQSPRYKIIEKRQSVAFWCNPISGHATLYWYQQILGQGPKLLIQFQNNGVVDDSQLPKDRFSAERLKGVDSTLKIQPAKLEDSAVYLCASSLSFGSLDEQFFGPGTRLTVL.

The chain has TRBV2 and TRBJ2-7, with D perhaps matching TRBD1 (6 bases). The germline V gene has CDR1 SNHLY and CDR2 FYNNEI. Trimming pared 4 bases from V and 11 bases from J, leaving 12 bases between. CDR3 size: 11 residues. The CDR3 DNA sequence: TGTGCCAGCAGTGCTGGGGGCCTCAAGTACTTC. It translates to CASSAGGLKYF.

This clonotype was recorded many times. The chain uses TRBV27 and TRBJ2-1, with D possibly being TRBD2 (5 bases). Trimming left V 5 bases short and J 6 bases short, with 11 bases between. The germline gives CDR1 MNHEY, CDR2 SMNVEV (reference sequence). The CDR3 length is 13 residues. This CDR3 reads CASSAGGSNEQFF. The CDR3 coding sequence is TGTGCCAGCAGTGCAGGAGGATCCAATGAGCAGTTCTTC.